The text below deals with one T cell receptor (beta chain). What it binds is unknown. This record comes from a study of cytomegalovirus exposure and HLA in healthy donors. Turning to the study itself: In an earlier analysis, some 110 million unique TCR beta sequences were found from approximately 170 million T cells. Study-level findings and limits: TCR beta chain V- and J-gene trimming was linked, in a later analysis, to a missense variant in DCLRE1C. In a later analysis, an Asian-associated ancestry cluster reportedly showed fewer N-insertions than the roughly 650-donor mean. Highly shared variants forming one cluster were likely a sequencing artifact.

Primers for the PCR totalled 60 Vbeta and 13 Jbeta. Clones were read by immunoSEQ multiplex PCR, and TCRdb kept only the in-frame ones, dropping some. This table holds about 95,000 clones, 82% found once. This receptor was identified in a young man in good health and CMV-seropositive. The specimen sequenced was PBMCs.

CDR3 in amino acids: CASSDLYTGELFF. CDR3 in DNA: TGTGCCAGCAGTGACCTGTACACCGGGGAGCTGTTTTTT. This chain connects TRBV6-4 to TRBJ2-2; D uncertain. The CDR3 runs 13 residues. Per germline, CDR1 MRHNA and CDR2 SNTAGT. Trimming pared 2 bases from V and 3 bases from J, leaving 4 bases between.